This T cell receptor beta chain was observed in a study of naive CD8 T cells in extremely preterm neonates (dated by TCRdb to 2015 to 2018). Looking at the study overall: Sorted naive CD8+ T cells from four age groups (extremely preterm neonates, term neonates, young children and adults) were used in the study to compare TCRbeta CDR3 repertoires. Overall study outcomes, separate from this receptor: A higher proportion of shared CDR3 nucleotide sequences was found in preterm neonates (approximately 2.7%) than in term neonates (approximately 0.4%), young children (roughly 0.03%) and adults (about 0.01%). To track T cell development within individuals, the authors urged prospective longitudinal studies of preterm and term neonates. Preterm CDR3s were shorter, with fewer N additions and less junctional trimming, and were closer to germline than those of older groups. Preterm neonates had significantly lower iChao1 richness than all other age groups (p < 0.05) and an even clone distribution, indicating a less rich repertoire. The authors noted a small sample size and variable productive template counts among preterm samples as limitations.

Points on this clone: Which antigen it targets is not known. It has no much larger one-base neighbor in the sample; base qualities were not kept.

TCRbeta CDR3 regions were amplified from genomic DNA by a two-step, bias-controlled multiplex PCR. Primers specific for every TRBV and TRBJ gene segment were used in the multiplex PCR. The immunoSEQ Assay was used to generate TCRbeta repertoire data. The published analysis was carried out like this. A relative-frequency ratio and a modified nearest-neighbor algorithm were applied to filter and cluster reads so that closely related sequences were merged. IMGT annotation was the basis for assigning V, D and J genes to CDR3 sequences. Template counts were corrected for PCR amplification bias and quantified by comparison with synthetic TCR CDR3 analog sequences. Only unique productive sequences, defined as in-frame CDR3 sequences lacking stop codons, were included in the analyses. Clonality, defined as 1 minus Pielou's evenness, and iChao1 richness were computed with the immunoSEQ Analyzer software. Statistical tests were run in JMP, with either Student's t-test or a non-parametric test chosen according to Shapiro-Wilk normality results. Drawn from immuneACCESS, this table holds only the in-frame rearrangements with V and J called that TCRdb kept. Clones are partly lost; checked studies trace under half to an unresolved V gene and leave the rest unexplained. V, J and clone size are those of that table, while D and trimming were read from the DNA. Recorded for this sample are approximately 4,600 clones; about 97% of them occurred a single time. The ten largest clones capture roughly 0.57% of the sample.

The term cord blood was obtained from a handful of elective full-term cesarean deliveries at about 37-42 weeks of gestation that occurred without labor or rupture of membranes. Exclusion from the study was applied to pregnancies with fetal demise, active maternal HSV infection or known maternal HIV infection. A FACSAria III cell sorter was used to sort live, Annexin V-negative naive CD8+ T cells (CD3+CD8+CD45RA+CCR7+). Between roughly 17,000 and 100,000 naive CD8+ T cells were sorted per sample. Mixed venous-arterial cord blood was collected with preassembled standardized sampling kits. Cord blood was kept at room temperature and processed within 4 hours of collection. Mononuclear cells were isolated from diluted blood by Ficoll-Paque density gradient centrifugation. Before sorting, mononuclear cells were cryopreserved in approximately 10% DMSO with about 90% FBS and kept in long-term storage at -150 degrees C. After thawing, cells were stained with Annexin V along with antibodies against CD3, CD8, CCR7 and CD45RA. The DNeasy Blood and Tissue Kit was used to extract genomic DNA from snap-frozen pellets of sorted cells.

The receptor's source is a newborn in good health. Sequencing used naive CD8+ T cells from cord blood.

The CDR3 in this case is CASTSMGLAGLDEQFF. The DNA sequence is given as TGTGCCAGCACCTCTATGGGACTAGCGGGATTGGATGAGCAGTTCTTC. The chain employs TRBV28 and TRBJ2-1; the central 13 bases match TRBD2. The CDR3 has 16 amino acids, counting the end cysteine and phenylalanine. Just CDR3 DNA is preserved here, 48 bases in frame from base 1. In the germline V gene, CDR1 corresponds to MDHEN and CDR2 to SYDVKM. Clipping removes 7 bases from V and 8 bases from J, with 11 as the unmatched junction base count.